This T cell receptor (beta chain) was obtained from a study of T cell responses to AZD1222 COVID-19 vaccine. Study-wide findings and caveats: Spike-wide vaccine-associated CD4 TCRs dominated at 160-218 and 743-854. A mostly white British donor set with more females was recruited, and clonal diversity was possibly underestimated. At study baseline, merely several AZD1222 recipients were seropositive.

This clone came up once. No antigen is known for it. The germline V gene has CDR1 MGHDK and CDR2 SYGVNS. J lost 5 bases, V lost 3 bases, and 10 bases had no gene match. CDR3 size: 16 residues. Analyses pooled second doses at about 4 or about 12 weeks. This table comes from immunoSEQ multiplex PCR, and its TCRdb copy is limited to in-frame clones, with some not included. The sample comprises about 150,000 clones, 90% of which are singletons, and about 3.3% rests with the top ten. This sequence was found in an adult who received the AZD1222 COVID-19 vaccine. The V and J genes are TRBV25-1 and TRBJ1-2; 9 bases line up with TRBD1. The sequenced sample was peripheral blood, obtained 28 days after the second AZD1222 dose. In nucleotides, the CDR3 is TGTGCCAGCAGTGAGCCCGCACAGGGGGCGGGGTATGGCTACACCTTC. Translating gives CASSEPAQGAGYGYTF.